The source of this T cell receptor (beta chain) is a study of Tregs in tolerant kidney transplant recipients. Broader study findings: Tolerant patients' donor-specific Tregs expanded beyond overall Tregs, suggesting antigen-driven growth. Biological reproducibility was not directly addressed, but technical replication error appeared minimal.

The protocol was immunoSEQ multiplex PCR, while the TCRdb copy is restricted to in-frame clones and leaves out a portion. The top ten clones hold 0.34% of a sample with 110,000 or so clones, 85% to 90% of them seen once. The CDR3 has 15 residues. Unmatched junction bases numbered 2, after V lost 3 bases and J lost 8 bases. The V gene's germline CDR1 is LGHNA and CDR2 YSLEER. Note on this clone: Antigen unknown.

The receptor was isolated from a human donor who received a combined kidney and bone marrow transplant. The chain couples TRBV4-3 to TRBJ2-1, with 15 nucleotides matching TRBD2. Sequenced here: CD4+ T cells from blood, sampled before the transplant. CDR3 loop: CASSQGLAGGYEQFF. The CDR3, as DNA: TGCGCCAGCAGCCAGGGACTAGCGGGAGGCTATGAGCAGTTCTTC.